A selection of T cell receptor beta chains follows, all from one sample in a study. TCRdb re-analysed the multiplex PCR reads in MiXCR, keeping a single row per CDR3 protein. Seen here are about 2,000 distinct CDR3 sequences, around 20% observed once, and the top ten hold roughly 27%. Sequencing was performed on Tregs sorted from blood. These receptors were taken from a female donor with breast cancer. CDR3s include the opening cysteine and the closing phenylalanine or tryptophan. The D gene is left open where the match is weak. Expanded clones are given a class, and other clones once, few, many or no size at all.

clone size,D gene,V gene,J gene,CDR3 protein,CDR3 DNA
medium-sized,-,TRBV12-5,TRBJ1-2,CASGLILDGWNYGYTF,TGTGCTAGTGGTTTGATACTCGACGGGTGGAACTATGGCTACACCTTC
medium-sized,-,TRBV12-3/TRBV12-4,TRBJ1-2,CASSYPPAGEDGYTF,TGTGCCAGCAGTTACCCTCCTGCAGGGGAAGATGGCTACACCTTC
medium-sized,-,TRBV12-3/TRBV12-4,TRBJ1-2,CASSQGQFDGYTF,TGTGCCAGCAGCCAAGGACAGTTTGATGGCTACACCTTC
large,-,TRBV12-3/TRBV12-4,TRBJ1-2,CASSGDPFGYTF,TGTGCCAGCAGTGGGGACCCCTTTGGCTACACCTTC
medium-sized,-,TRBV12-3/TRBV12-4,TRBJ1-2,CASSGNGYTF,TGTGCCAGCAGCGGAAATGGCTACACCTTC
medium-sized,-,TRBV12-3/TRBV12-4,TRBJ1-2,CASTTTMGVDTF,TGTGCCAGCACCACAACAATGGGCGTTGACACCTTC
medium-sized,-,TRBV12-3/TRBV12-4,TRBJ1-2,CASSKTAKGGYTF,TGTGCCAGCAGTAAGACAGCTAAAGGTGGCTACACCTTC
medium-sized,TRBD1,TRBV12-3/TRBV12-4,TRBJ1-2,CASSDGLGQGWNGYTF,TGTGCCAGCAGCGACGGACTGGGACAGGGATGGAATGGCTACACCTTC
medium-sized,-,TRBV12-3/TRBV12-4,TRBJ1-2,CASSFERLGVGYTF,TGTGCCAGCAGTTTTGAAAGGCTCGGGGTTGGCTACACCTTC
-,-,TRBV12-3/TRBV12-4,TRBJ1-2,CASGGPSSGLNYGHTF,TGTGCCAGCGGTGGTCCGAGCTCAGGGCTTAACTATGGCCACACCTTC
medium-sized,TRBD1,TRBV12-3/TRBV12-4,TRBJ1-2,CASSGQGWSYGYTF,TGTGCCAGCAGTGGACAGGGATGGAGCTATGGCTACACCTTC
medium-sized,TRBD1,TRBV12-3/TRBV12-4,TRBJ1-2,CASRSNTGDGGYTF,TGTGCCAGCAGATCCAATACAGGGGACGGAGGCTACACCTTC
medium-sized,TRBD1,TRBV12-3/TRBV12-4,TRBJ1-2,CASSPPDRSYGYTF,TGTGCCAGCAGCCCACCGGACAGGAGTTATGGCTACACCTTC
medium-sized,-,TRBV12-3/TRBV12-4,TRBJ1-2,CASSLLRTVNYGYTF,TGTGCCAGCAGTCTCCTCCGGACAGTGAACTATGGCTACACCTTC
-,-,TRBV12-3/TRBV12-4,TRBJ1-2,CASSLGRLSMATPF,TGTGCCAGCAGTTTAGGTAGGCTGAGTATGGCTACACCGTTC
-,-,TRBV12-3/TRBV12-4,TRBJ1-2,CASGLGSRNGYTF,TGTGCCAGCGGTTTAGGTTCCAGGAATGGCTACACCTTT
medium-sized,-,TRBV12-3/TRBV12-4,TRBJ1-2,CASTPGGGYTF,TGTGCCAGCACCCCGGGAGGCGGCTACACCTTC
medium-sized,-,TRBV12-3/TRBV12-4,TRBJ1-2,CASSPGRSYGYTF,TGTGCCAGCAGTCCTGGACGTAGCTATGGCTACACCTTC
medium-sized,-,TRBV12-3/TRBV12-4,TRBJ1-2,CASSYASKAYGYTF,TGTGCCAGCAGCTACGCCTCGAAGGCTTATGGCTACACCTTC
medium-sized,-,TRBV12-3/TRBV12-4,TRBJ1-2,CASSLRGSAIRDYGYTF,TGTGCCAGCAGTCTCCGCGGTTCGGCAATTAGGGACTATGGCTACACCTTC
medium-sized,-,TRBV12-3/TRBV12-4,TRBJ1-2,CASTLGAVSYGYTF,TGTGCCAGCACTCTAGGGGCAGTTAGCTATGGCTACACCTTC
medium-sized,-,TRBV12-3/TRBV12-4,TRBJ1-2,CASSFPQSVLYGYTF,TGTGCCAGCAGTTTTCCTCAGAGCGTGCTGTATGGCTACACCTTC
medium-sized,-,TRBV12-3/TRBV12-4,TRBJ1-2,CASSPGGWGYTF,TGTGCCAGCAGCCCTGGAGGGTGGGGCTACACCTTC
medium-sized,-,TRBV12-3/TRBV12-4,TRBJ1-2,CASSLGVDGYTF,TGTGCCAGCAGTTTAGGTGTGGATGGCTACACCTTC
medium-sized,-,TRBV12-3/TRBV12-4,TRBJ1-2,CASSLIWADAGRANYGYTF,TGTGCCAGCAGTTTAATTTGGGCGGACGCCGGGAGGGCTAACTATGGCTACACCTTC
medium-sized,-,TRBV12-3/TRBV12-4,TRBJ1-2,CASSLGSDEGYTF,TGTGCCAGCAGTTTAGGGTCCGACGAAGGCTACACCTTC
medium-sized,-,TRBV12-5,TRBJ1-2,CASGYPIYGYTF,TGTGCTAGTGGCTATCCCATATATGGCTACACCTTC
medium-sized,-,TRBV12-3/TRBV12-4,TRBJ1-2,CASSPRPDRHYGYTF,TGTGCCAGCAGTCCAAGACCCGACAGGCACTATGGCTACACCTTC